Shown below are 23 T cell receptor beta chains from a single sample sequenced in a study of blood T cell repertoires in COVID-19. TCRdb keeps only in-frame clones here, not all; method: immunoSEQ multiplex PCR. The sample contains some 250,000 clones, around 80% of which appear only once. The sequenced sample consisted of PBMCs or T cells enriched from blood (not recorded which). The receptors stem from a man aged 35-49 years who had recovered from COVID-19.

This clone has a handful of counts. The chain uses TRBV7-2 and TRBJ1-6; no firm D call. The V end was cut by 2 bases, the J end by 0 bases, with 5 bases between. The CDR3 runs 15 residues. Germline V CDR1 and CDR2: SGHTA, FQGNSA. Here the CDR3 DNA reads TGTGCCAGCAGCTTAAGAGGCTCCTATAATTCACCCCTCCACTTT. This codes for CASSLRGSYNSPLHF.

This clone has just a few counts. This chain connects TRBV18 to TRBJ2-7; 7 bases are a match to TRBD1. Trimming removed 3 bases from V and 2 bases from J; junction bases left unmatched: 7. CDR1 and CDR2 from the germline V gene are KGHSH and LQKENI. The CDR3 length is 15 residues. The CDR3 DNA reads TGTGCCAGCTCACCGGGGCGACAGGGAACCTACGAGCAGTACTTC. Translated, it gives CASSPGRQGTYEQYF.

This clone came up a few times. The rearrangement links TRBV28 to TRBJ2-1, with 8 bases aligning to TRBD2. The CDR3 has 15 amino acids. Germline trimming cut 6 bases from V and 4 bases from J; bases unmatched to any gene: 8. Germline V gene sequence: CDR1 MDHEN, CDR2 SYDVKM. CDR3 bases: TGTGCCAGCAGACGTAGCGGGATAGGTTACAATGAGCAGTTCTTC. It encodes CASRRSGIGYNEQFF.

The chain couples TRBV30 to TRBJ1-1; D is unresolved. CDR3 length equals 13 residues. CDR1 GTSNPN and CDR2 SVGIG come from the germline V gene (reference sequence). Trimming removed 0 bases from V and 4 bases from J, with 9 bases in between. CDR3 protein: CAWSVWQATEAFF. The CDR3 DNA is TGTGCCTGGAGTGTCTGGCAGGCCACTGAAGCTTTCTTT.

This chain connects TRBV18 to TRBJ1-5, with TRBD1 matching 8 bases. Trimming took 3 bases from V and 9 from J; bases not matched to a gene: 4. The CDR3 consists of 13 residues. CDR1 and CDR2 (germline): KGHSH, LQKENI. CDR3 sequence: CASSPGTGRPQHF. The CDR3 DNA sequence: TGTGCCAGCTCACCCGGGACAGGAAGGCCCCAGCATTTT.

This clone was picked up one time. The V and J genes are TRBV7-3 and TRBJ1-4, with TRBD1 identical over 7 bases. CDR1 is SGHTA, CDR2 FQGTGA, per germline. This CDR3 contains 14 residues. Trimming cost V 5 bases and J 6 bases; bases outside gene matches: 6. DNA for the CDR3: TGTGCCAGCAGCAAGGGACAGAACTATGAAAAACTGTTTTTT. This gives the protein CASSKGQNYEKLFF. Based on the CDR3 plus reference TRBV7-3 and TRBJ1-4, the full variable domain is GAGVSQTPSNKVTEKGKYVELRCDPISGHTALYWYRQSLGQGPEFLIYFQGTGAADDSGLPNDRFFAVRPEGSVSTLKIQRTERGDSAVYLCASSKGQNYEKLFFGSGTQLSVL.

The chain combines TRBV25-1 with TRBJ2-6, with D maybe TRBD2 (6 bases). The CDR3 has 16 amino acids. Germline V gene data show CDR1 as MGHDK and CDR2 as SYGVNS. Deletions cut 8 bases from V and 0 bases from J, with 14 bases between. The chain's CDR3 is CASRSAGSSGANVLTF. DNA for the CDR3: TGTGCCAGCCGATCTGCGGGGTCCTCTGGGGCCAACGTCCTGACTTTC. Together with reference TRBV25-1 and TRBJ2-6, the CDR3 gives the full variable domain: EADIYQTPRYLVIGTGKKITLECSQTMGHDKMYWYQQDPGMELHLIHYSYGVNSTEKGDLSSESTVSRIRTEHFPLTLESARPSHTSQYLCASRSAGSSGANVLTFGAGSRLTVL.

The chain recombines TRBV7-3 with TRBJ1-5, with 11 positions matching TRBD1. V dropped 6 bases and J dropped 2; count of bases not matched to a gene: 9. CDR3 size: 17 residues. Germline CDR1 is SGHTA and CDR2 is FQGTGA. The CDR3 loop is CASRPGQGARGNQPQHF. CDR3 DNA sequence: TGTGCCAGCAGACCTGGACAGGGGGCGCGGGGCAATCAGCCCCAGCATTTT.

J is TRBJ1-5 and V is TRBV6-5; D is undetermined. Trimming left V 2 bases short and J 3 bases short, with 8 bases between. The CDR3 consists of 14 residues. Germline CDR1 is MNHEY and CDR2 is SVGAGI. CDR3 DNA: TGTGCCAGCAGTTACCTTCCCTCCAATCAGCCCCAGCATTTT. Translated: CASSYLPSNQPQHF.

The rearrangement uses TRBV6-4 and TRBJ2-1; TRBD2 agrees at 10 bases. The CDR3 is 18 amino acids. From germline, CDR1 is MRHNA and CDR2 SNTAGT. With V trimmed by 2 bases and J by 2 bases, 9 bases remained unmatched. In DNA, the CDR3 is TGTGCCAGCAGTGACACTCCTCTAGCGGGAGCCCCCTACAATGAGCAGTTCTTC. This translates into CASSDTPLAGAPYNEQFF.

The rearrangement joins TRBV4-3 to TRBJ1-6, with 8 bases lining up with TRBD1. Germline CDR1 is LGHNA and CDR2 is YSLEER. The CDR3 sequence is 15 residues long. J was trimmed by 9 bases and V by 0 bases; bases with no gene match: 4. CDR3: CASSQEGQGISPLHF. As DNA, the CDR3 is TGCGCCAGCAGCCAAGAAGGACAGGGTATTTCACCCCTCCACTTT.

The chain is built from TRBV4-1 and TRBJ1-1; D is possibly TRBD1 (5 bases). CDR1 is MGHRA and CDR2 is YSYEKL in the germline V gene. Trimming cost V 4 bases and J 6 bases, with 27 bases left between them. The CDR3 loop spans 18 amino acids. The CDR3: CASSPRPQELQDYAEAFF. CDR3 nucleotides: TGCGCCAGCAGCCCACGACCCCAGGAATTACAGGATTACGCTGAAGCTTTCTTT.

The chain carries TRBV12-3 or TRBV12-4 and TRBJ2-7, with D possibly matching TRBD1 (6 bases). This CDR3 is built from 13 residues. V shed 2 bases and J shed 6 bases, with 11 bases lying between them. The CDR3 loop is CASSLNRETEQYF. As DNA, the CDR3 is TGTGCCAGCAGTTTAAACAGGGAGACCGAGCAGTACTTC.

As to this clone: An end of the junction does not agree with germline; a read error may underlie this. The genes are TRBV2 and TRBJ1-3; D remains ambiguous. Germline lookup yields CDR1 SNHLY and CDR2 FYNNEI. CDR3 length: 16 amino acids. The DNA for the CDR3 is TGTGCCAGCATTGAAGGCAGGCCCGACTCTGGAAACACCATATATTTT. It yields the protein CASIEGRPDSGNTIYF.

The chain employs TRBV28 and TRBJ1-3; 10 nucleotides agree with TRBD1. The CDR3 is made up of 18 amino acids. V trimming: 5 bases; J trimming: 1 base; junction bases outside the gene matches: 11. Germline lookup yields CDR1 MDHEN and CDR2 SYDVKM. The CDR3 nucleotides read TGTGCCAGCAGTCCACCGGGACAGGGGAAGTGGTCTGGAAACACCATATATTTT. Translated, it gives CASSPPGQGKWSGNTIYF.

As to this clone: The sample carries other DNA sequences with the same CDR3. The CDR3 nucleotides are TGCGCCAGCAGCCAGGCCAACTATGGCTACACCTTC. Residues: CASSQANYGYTF. This chain uses TRBV4-1 with TRBJ1-2; D ambiguous. The CDR3 consists of 12 residues. The germline CDR1 and CDR2 sequences are MGHRA and YSYEKL. Trimming left V 3 bases short and J 2 bases short, with 4 bases between.

The rearrangement links TRBV11-1 to TRBJ2-7; a possible D gene is TRBD2 (5 bases). This CDR3 is built from 16 residues. The V gene lost 0 bases and the J gene lost 1 base, with 13 bases spanning the gap. The germline V gene has CDR1 SGHAT and CDR2 FQDESV (reference sequence). CDR3 region: CASSLAWGEVSYEQYF. In DNA, the CDR3 is TGTGCCAGCAGCTTAGCGTGGGGAGAAGTTTCCTACGAGCAGTACTTC.

This chain uses TRBV27 with TRBJ1-1, with a possible D match to TRBD1 (6 bases). The CDR3 spans 16 residues. The V end was cut by 4 bases, the J end by 5 bases, with 20 bases between. Germline V gene data show CDR1 as MNHEY and CDR2 as SMNVEV (reference sequence). The CDR3 is CASSWGGGRGTTEAFF. The CDR3 DNA reads as TGTGCCAGCAGTTGGGGTGGGGGCAGGGGTACAACTGAAGCTTTCTTT.

The V call is TRBV19, the J call TRBJ1-4; 9 bases map to TRBD1. Germline-derived CDR1 and CDR2 are LNHDA and SQIVND (reference sequence). V was pared by 5 bases and J by 8 bases, with 9 bases of the junction left unmatched. This CDR3 comprises 15 residues. As DNA, the CDR3 is TGTGCCAGTAGTGGATCGACAGGGGGAAGCGAAAAACTGTTTTTT. This encodes CASSGSTGGSEKLFF.

The chain combines TRBV29-1 with TRBJ2-7; no firm D call. The CDR3 consists of 14 residues. Germline CDR1 is SQVTM and CDR2 is ANQGSEA. V was trimmed by 2 bases and J by 2 bases, leaving 13 bases between them. CDR3 region: CSVEPLRVAYEQYF. The CDR3 region has the DNA TGCAGCGTTGAACCCCTACGGGTTGCCTACGAGCAGTACTTC.

The chain combines TRBV25-1 with TRBJ2-7, with D possibly TRBD2 on 6 matching bases. The CDR3 extends over 14 amino acids. Germline CDR1 MGHDK, CDR2 SYGVNS. The V and J ends lost 3 bases and 0 bases respectively, with 9 bases between them. The CDR3 coding sequence is TGTGCCAGCAGTGATCGGGGGATCTCCTACGAGCAGTACTTC. The encoded protein is CASSDRGISYEQYF.

The chain uses TRBV7-9 and TRBJ2-7; 9 bases are shared with TRBD1. The CDR3 loop spans 16 amino acids. Per germline, CDR1 SEHNR and CDR2 FQNEAQ (reference sequence). The trim removed 4 bases at V and 4 bases at J, leaving 11 bases unmatched. CDR3 DNA sequence: TGTGCCAGCAGCTCTAACAGGGGGCGGTACTCTTACGAGCAGTACTTC. Protein product: CASSSNRGRYSYEQYF.

The rearrangement uses TRBV5-8 and TRBJ2-7; TRBD1 matches at 10 bases. V was pared by 9 bases and J by 3 bases, with 6 bases of the junction left unmatched. Germline CDR1 reads SGHTS; CDR2 reads YDEGEE. The CDR3 has 13 residues. The CDR3 protein is CATRGTGDYEQYF. The CDR3 nucleotides are TGTGCCACCCGAGGGACAGGGGACTACGAGCAGTACTTC.